The 27 T cell receptor beta chains presented below share a single source sample, sequenced in a study of lymphopenia after photon versus proton radiotherapy (dated by TCRdb to about 2019). The library came from the immunoSEQ multiplex PCR assay. In TCRdb, the immuneACCESS table is reduced to in-frame sequences with V and J assigned. These tables do not hold every clone; where another copy was compared, an unresolved V gene accounts for under half, and the others remain unexplained. The sample records 40,000 to 45,000 clones, more than 70% of which are singletons. Of the sample, approximately 10% falls within the top ten clones. Specimen: peripheral blood, collected from a patient treated with proton-based radiotherapy. These receptors all stem from a woman in her seventies with pancreatic cancer. Some clones in this sample may be carry-over from other donors' samples.

V gene TRBV18 combines with J gene TRBJ1-1; D remains unclear. V lost 5 bases and J lost 1, with 11 bases in between. CDR1 and CDR2 (germline): KGHSH, LQKENI. This CDR3 has 14 residues. The CDR3 bases are TGTGCCAGCTCATCATCGACTTCGAACACTGAAGCTTTCTTT. Protein sequence: CASSSSTSNTEAFF. The entire variable domain, with the rest obtained from reference TRBV18 and TRBJ1-1, is as follows: NAGVMQNPRHLVRRRGQEARLRCSPMKGHSHVYWYRQLPEEGLKFMVYLQKENIIDESGMPKERFSAEFPKEGPSILRIQQVVRGDSAAYFCASSSSTSNTEAFFGQGTRLTVV.

The chain combines TRBV7-2 with TRBJ2-7; no clear D. V gave up 5 bases and J gave up 2 bases, with 13 bases separating them. Per germline, CDR1 SGHTA and CDR2 FQGNSA. The CDR3 runs to 14 residues. The CDR3 region has the DNA TGTGCCAGCAGCCTCGGGCAGTCCACCTACGAGCAGTACTTC. Its translation: CASSLGQSTYEQYF.

A single count supports this clone. CDR3 nucleotide sequence: TGTGCCAGCAGGGATAAGAAGGTGGGTGAAAAACTGTTTTTT. Encoded protein: CASRDKKVGEKLFF. The chain carries TRBV21-1 and TRBJ1-4. TRBV21-1 represents a pseudogene. The length of the CDR3 is 14 residues.

This chain links TRBV28 with TRBJ2-5; the D is unclear. Matching the DNA end better, TRBJ2-7 makes the J call doubtful. The CDR3 is 12 residues long. Looked up from germline, CDR1 is MDHEN and CDR2 is SYDVKM. Here the CDR3 DNA reads TGTGCCAGCAGTTTTTTTGCCAACGAGCAGTACTTC. Its protein is CASSFFANEQYF.

The chain has TRBV13 and TRBJ2-7, with D perhaps matching TRBD1 or TRBD2 (5 bases each). The CDR3 extends over 16 amino acids. V was trimmed by 3 bases and J by 0 bases, leaving 15 bases between them. Germline CDR1 and CDR2: PRHDT and FYEKMQ (reference sequence). This CDR3 is CASSLGVGRSSYEQYF. Here the CDR3 DNA reads TGTGCCAGCAGCTTGGGGGTGGGTAGGAGCTCCTACGAGCAGTACTTC. The full variable domain, its missing parts supplied by reference TRBV13 and TRBJ2-7, is AAGVIQSPRHLIKEKRETATLKCYPIPRHDTVYWYQQGPGQDPQFLISFYEKMQSDKGSIPDRFSAQQFSDYHSELNMSSLELGDSALYFCASSLGVGRSSYEQYFGPGTRLTVT.

The chain is built from TRBV7-2 and TRBJ1-3; unclear D gene. The CDR3 is 14 amino acids. The V and J ends lost 1 base and 4 bases respectively, with 8 bases between them. The germline CDR1 and CDR2 sequences are SGHTA and FQGNSA. DNA of the CDR3: TGTGCCAGCAGCTTAGGGGGTACGGGAAACACCATATATTTT. Its protein is CASSLGGTGNTIYF.

The V and J genes are TRBV30 and TRBJ1-2; no clear D gene. The CDR3 is made up of 13 amino acids. Trimming stripped 0 bases from V and 3 bases from J, with 8 bases between. The germline V gene encodes CDR1 GTSNPN and CDR2 SVGIG (reference sequence). CDR3 region: CAWSVLGDYGYTF. The CDR3 DNA reads as TGTGCCTGGAGTGTACTTGGAGACTATGGCTACACCTTC. Full variable domain (missing parts from reference TRBV30 and TRBJ1-2): SQTIHQWPATLVQPVGSPLSLECTVEGTSNPNLYWYRQAAGRGLQLLFYSVGIGQISSEVPQNLSASRPQDRQFILSSKKLLLSDSGFYLCAWSVLGDYGYTFGSGTRLTVV.

The J gene is TRBJ1-1, the V gene TRBV6-5; 8 bases align to TRBD1. The CDR3 consists of 14 residues. Germline V lookup: CDR1 MNHEY, CDR2 SVGAGI. J was trimmed by 8 bases and V by 2 bases; bases with no gene match: 7. The CDR3 DNA sequence: TGTGCCAGCAGTTACGGCTACAGGGGGAAGGAAGCTTTCTTT. Translating it yields CASSYGYRGKEAFF.

The CDR3 DNA follows: TGTGCCAGCAGCTCCGGGACGGGGGACACCGGGGAGCTGTTTTTT. The encoded protein is CASSSGTGDTGELFF. The rearrangement links TRBV11-2 to TRBJ2-2; TRBD2 is a possible D gene (6 bases). This CDR3 is built from 15 residues. The germline V gene has CDR1 SGHAT and CDR2 FQNNGV. The ends were cut back, 4 bases at V and 3 bases at J, with 12 bases in the middle.

This chain connects TRBV15 to TRBJ1-5, with unresolved D. Germline values: CDR1 LNHNV, CDR2 YYDKDF (reference sequence). The CDR3 sequence is 16 residues long. Trimming pared 1 base from V and 7 bases from J, leaving 17 bases between. CDR3 DNA: TGTGCCACCAGCAGAGTGGGCGGAGGGTCGTGGCAGCCCCAGCATTTT. Translated, it gives CATSRVGGGSWQPQHF.

CDR3 nucleotides: TGTGCCAGCAGTTTATTATCTGGGGCGGCTGAAGCTTTCTTT. Its protein is CASSLLSGAAEAFF. V gene TRBV28 combines with J gene TRBJ1-1; TRBD1 is a possible D gene (5 bases). Trimming cost V 1 base and J 6 bases, with 12 bases left between them. This CDR3 has 14 amino acids. Looked up from germline, CDR1 is MDHEN and CDR2 is SYDVKM.

The chain couples TRBV28 to TRBJ1-2, with TRBD1 matching over 7 bases. Trimming removed 6 bases from V and 0 bases from J; junction bases left unmatched: 4. Germline assignment: CDR1 MDHEN and CDR2 SYDVKM. This CDR3 spans 14 amino acids. In DNA form, the CDR3 reads TGTGCCAGCAGACCGGGACAGACTAACTATGGCTACACCTTC. Its translation is CASRPGQTNYGYTF.

The chain has TRBV28 and TRBJ1-1; 7 bases match TRBD1. Trimming took 1 base from V and 0 from J; bases not matched to a gene: 5. Germline V gene lookup returns CDR1 MDHEN and CDR2 SYDVKM. The CDR3 covers 16 residues. CDR3 DNA: TGTGCCAGCAGTTTATCGGAGGGGGCTCTGAACACTGAAGCTTTCTTT. Protein product: CASSLSEGALNTEAFF.

V and J are TRBV11-2 and TRBJ2-3; no clear D gene. V was pared by 4 bases and J by 2 bases, with 4 bases between. Germline V gene lookup returns CDR1 SGHAT and CDR2 FQNNGV. The CDR3 sequence is 12 residues long. CDR3 nucleotide sequence: TGTGCCAGCAGCTACTCCACAGATACGCAGTATTTT. Its translation is CASSYSTDTQYF.

J is TRBJ2-5 and V is TRBV11-2; 11 positions match TRBD2. After removal of 5 bases from V and 4 bases from J, the junction contained 12 bases not matched to a gene. This CDR3 region has 17 residues. The V gene's germline CDR1 is SGHAT and CDR2 FQNNGV. The CDR3 reads CASSPRGSGRAIETQYF. In nucleotides, the CDR3 is TGTGCCAGCAGCCCGCGGGGTAGCGGGAGGGCTATAGAGACCCAGTACTTC.

CDR3 amino acids: CASSARRGGSMRADTQYF. CDR3 bases: TGTGCCAGCAGTGCCCGGAGAGGCGGGAGTATGCGCGCAGATACGCAGTATTTT. The chain carries TRBV27 and TRBJ2-3; 7 bases match TRBD2. Per germline, CDR1 MNHEY and CDR2 SMNVEV (reference sequence). CDR3 length equals 18 residues. With 5 bases clipped from V and 4 bases from J, the junction kept 18 bases outside the gene matches.

The chain couples TRBV4-1 to TRBJ2-1; the D gene is possibly TRBD1 (8 bases). Germline V gene data show CDR1 as MGHRA and CDR2 as YSYEKL. The CDR3 covers 15 residues. V lost 4 bases, J lost 5 bases, and 15 bases lay in between. Written as DNA, the CDR3 is TGCGCCAGCAGCCCTTGGACAGGGAGGGACAATGAGCAGTTCTTC. This translates into CASSPWTGRDNEQFF.

This clone was seen only once. The V and J genes are TRBV7-9 and TRBJ2-1; tentatively, D is TRBD1 (6 bases). CDR1 is SEHNR and CDR2 is FQNEAQ in the germline V gene (reference sequence). The V end was cut by 5 bases, the J end by 6 bases, with 14 bases between. CDR3 length: 14 amino acids. CDR3 nucleotide sequence: TGTGCCAGCAGCCTGGACAGTTCTCTCAATGAGCAGTTCTTC. This gives the protein CASSLDSSLNEQFF.

The chain couples TRBV9 to TRBJ2-2; D possibly corresponds to TRBD1 (7 bases). Germline V lookup: CDR1 SGDLS, CDR2 YYNGEE. Trimming stripped 3 bases from V and 4 bases from J, with 19 bases between. The CDR3 runs to 17 residues. The CDR3 reads CASSAQDRRGITGELFF. The CDR3 coding sequence is TGTGCCAGCAGCGCGCAGGACAGGAGGGGGATCACCGGGGAGCTGTTTTTT.

V and J are TRBV4-1 and TRBJ1-1; possible D gene TRBD1, 6 bases. The V and J ends lost 3 bases and 0 bases respectively, with 17 bases between them. This CDR3 has 17 residues. From germline, CDR1 is MGHRA and CDR2 YSYEKL. The CDR3 here is CASSQFPQGPLNTEAFF. The CDR3 bases are TGCGCCAGCAGCCAGTTTCCACAGGGACCTCTGAACACTGAAGCTTTCTTT.

The rearrangement uses TRBV7-8 and TRBJ2-3, with 11 positions matching TRBD2. The germline V gene has CDR1 SGHVS and CDR2 FQNEAQ. This CDR3 spans 16 amino acids. The V and J ends lost 5 bases and 5 bases, in that order; junction bases with no gene match: 9. Here the CDR3 DNA reads TGTGCCAGCAGCCAAGGGACTAGCGGTTTCGGAGATACGCAGTATTTT. Protein product: CASSQGTSGFGDTQYF.

This clone occurred a few times. Other DNA sequences of this sample code for an identical CDR3. CDR3 DNA sequence: TGTGCCAGCAGTTTAAATGGGGGGGGTCTCTACGAGCAGTACTTC. Amino acid sequence: CASSLNGGGLYEQYF. The chain carries TRBV28 and TRBJ2-7, with 7 bases aligning to TRBD2. Germline assignment: CDR1 MDHEN and CDR2 SYDVKM. The V gene end was trimmed by 2 bases and the J gene end by 3 bases; junction bases not matched to a gene: 7. The CDR3 spans 15 residues.

This clone was observed a handful of times. The V gene is TRBV28, the J gene TRBJ2-2; D might be TRBD2 (5 bases). Trimming took 3 bases from V and 7 from J, leaving 9 bases between them. In germline, CDR1 is MDHEN, CDR2 SYDVKM. The CDR3 length is 13 residues. CDR3 amino acids: CASSLRGNGELFF. The CDR3 nucleotides read TGTGCCAGCAGTTTGCGAGGGAACGGGGAGCTGTTTTTT.

The J gene is TRBJ2-1, the V gene TRBV6-5; D not certain. CDR1 is MNHEY and CDR2 is SVGAGI in the germline V gene. V was trimmed by 0 bases and J by 6 bases, leaving 9 bases between them. The CDR3 spans 14 residues. CDR3 loop: CASSYSRNGNEQFF. The CDR3, as DNA: TGTGCCAGCAGTTACTCGAGGAACGGCAATGAGCAGTTCTTC.

This sequence joins TRBV28 and TRBJ1-1; D gene unclear. V lost 6 bases, J lost 11 bases, and 16 bases lay in between. CDR3 length: 12 residues. The V gene's germline CDR1 is MDHEN and CDR2 SYDVKM. CDR3 region: CASRSEGGLAFF. The CDR3 coding sequence is TGTGCCAGCAGGTCGGAGGGCGGCTTGGCTTTCTTT.

V gene TRBV10-3 combines with J gene TRBJ2-1; 9 positions match TRBD2. Germline-derived CDR1 and CDR2 are ENHRY and SYGVKD. Losses at the gene ends were 6 bases for V and 8 bases for J; bases not matched to a gene: 14. The CDR3 length is 16 residues. In DNA form, the CDR3 reads TGTGCCATCAGGGGCGGGAGGGGGGCTCCCCTAGATGAGCAGTTCTTC. It specifies CAIRGGRGAPLDEQFF.

This sequence joins TRBV6-6 and TRBJ2-1; D gene ambiguous. Germline CDR1 MNHNY, CDR2 SVGAGI (reference sequence). The CDR3 consists of 12 residues. Trimming took 3 bases from V and 6 from J, leaving 6 bases between them. The CDR3 sequence: CASSYGSNEQFF. The CDR3 nucleotides are TGTGCCAGCAGTTATGGAAGCAATGAGCAGTTCTTC.